This is a list of T cell receptor beta chains from one sample in a study of fetal regulatory T cell absence and autoimmunity. Repertoires were generated with immunoSEQ multiplex PCR, while TCRdb's copy carries only in-frame clones and drops some. The sample consists of about 46,000 clones, roughly 80% of them appearing once. Input material: cord blood. These receptors all stem from a newborn boy with IPEX syndrome. Each CDR3 is given without its conserved first and last residue.

CDR3 length	V gene	J gene	CDR3 protein
9	TRBV29-1	TRBJ1-2	SVRQGGGYT
13	TRBV4-3	TRBJ1-6	ASSPRDIANSPLH
12	TRBV11-2	TRBJ1-5	ASSLGGSNQPQH
13	TRBV28	TRBJ2-7	ASGGLAGEPYEQY
13	TRBV27	TRBJ2-7	ASSPMAGVSYEQY
10	TRBV7-2	TRBJ2-7	ASSLGSYEQY
13	TRBV4-1	TRBJ2-7	ASSQDQLAGDEQY
14	TRBV11-3	TRBJ2-5	ASSLRVAGVQETQY
12	TRBV7-9	TRBJ1-2	ASSFNPTGGGYT
12	TRBV9	TRBJ2-2	ASSVEENTGELF
14	TRBV11-1	TRBJ2-7	ASSLEGGRGSYEQY
13	TRBV6-1	TRBJ2-7	ASSEMAGEGYEQY
12	TRBV19	TRBJ1-1	ASRVGAGNTEAF
9	TRBV7-9	TRBJ2-7	ASSSDYEQY
11	TRBV7-6	TRBJ2-1	ASSPGVNNEQF
12	TRBV5-8	TRBJ1-6	ASSLAVGDRPLH
13	TRBV7-2	TRBJ2-2	ASSLGTSGTGELF
12	TRBV7-9	TRBJ2-5	ASSLTPKGETQY
10	TRBV7-9	TRBJ1-1	ASSSRTVEAF
13	TRBV10-3	TRBJ2-3	AISEQRGGTDTQY
12	TRBV7-9	TRBJ2-7	ASSPMGRPYEQY
10	TRBV6-6	TRBJ2-1	ASRDRDNEQF
10	TRBV19	TRBJ1-2	ASSSIRGGYT
13	TRBV30	TRBJ2-2	AWSVRRSNTGELF
11	TRBV9	TRBJ2-2	ASSVGGTGELF
14	TRBV15	TRBJ2-3	ATSTRLAGFTDTQY
13	TRBV6-5	TRBJ2-7	ASSYGGGLLTEQY
11	TRBV5-1	TRBJ1-5	ASSLAQDQPQH
11	TRBV23-1	TRBJ2-7	ASSQNNSYEQY
10	TRBV10-3	TRBJ2-7	AISEGPYEQY
9	TRBV20-1	TRBJ2-3	SARADRKGY
12	TRBV18	TRBJ2-7	ASSPWGGVYEQY
11	TRBV6-5	TRBJ1-2	ASSPQARDGYT
14	TRBV5-5	TRBJ2-3	ASSFSRGRGTDTQY
13	TRBV9	TRBJ1-1	ASSVTGTGTTEAF
13	TRBV7-8	TRBJ1-1	ASSRDRVMNTEAF
12	TRBV4-1	TRBJ2-3	ASSPLPSTDTQY
11	TRBV4-2	TRBJ2-3	ASSRGRLDTQY
11	TRBV6-6	TRBJ1-2	ASSSGQASGYT
16	TRBV19	TRBJ2-1	ASSIDLSGQGPYNEQF
11	TRBV5-4	TRBJ1-2	ASSPPGNYGYT
15	TRBV5-6	TRBJ1-2	ASSSWGRGEARDSYT